Each of the 25 T cell receptor beta chains below was sequenced from the same sample in a study of blood T cell repertoires in COVID-19. Only in-frame clones appear in the TCRdb table, and some are missing; sequencing was by immunoSEQ multiplex PCR. This sample has under 140,000 clones; just over 75% occur once, and the top ten carry about 3.7%. Sample: peripheral blood. The receptors come from a woman aged 80 or over with acute or convalescent COVID-19.

The chain couples TRBV9 to TRBJ1-5; the D is unclear. The V and J ends lost 4 bases and 1 base respectively, with 21 bases between them. The CDR3 is made up of 18 amino acids. From germline, CDR1 is SGDLS and CDR2 YYNGEE. This chain's CDR3 is CASSPRNKEAPSNQPQHF. Written as DNA, the CDR3 is TGTGCCAGCAGCCCCCGAAACAAAGAGGCGCCCAGCAATCAGCCCCAGCATTTT.

The chain recombines TRBV6-5 with TRBJ1-3, with no clear D. Germline values: CDR1 MNHEY, CDR2 SVGAGI. This CDR3 spans 12 amino acids. V dropped 6 bases and J dropped 14 bases, with 17 bases sitting between them. The CDR3 nucleotides read TGTGCCAGCAGGGCTGGACTGGAGCCATTATATTTT. This sequence encodes CASRAGLEPLYF.

This chain uses TRBV6-6 with TRBJ1-2; the D gene is possibly TRBD1 (6 bases). The germline V and J ends were trimmed by 5 bases and 3 bases, with 7 bases remaining between them. This CDR3 has 12 residues. Germline assignment: CDR1 MNHNY and CDR2 SVGAGI (reference sequence). CDR3 sequence reads: CASSPGDYGYTF. The CDR3 nucleotides are TGTGCCAGCAGTCCAGGGGACTATGGCTACACCTTC.

The chain has TRBV27 and TRBJ2-5; TRBD2 aligns across 8 bases. Germline CDR1 reads MNHEY; CDR2 reads SMNVEV (reference sequence). This CDR3 region has 15 residues. Unmatched junction bases numbered 7, after V lost 5 bases and J lost 2 bases. CDR3 in amino acids: CASSPTGRGQETQYF. In DNA, the CDR3 is TGTGCCAGCAGTCCGACCGGGAGGGGACAAGAGACCCAGTACTTC.

This clone was detected only once. The chain links TRBV7-9 to TRBJ2-2; possible D gene TRBD2, 7 bases. CDR1 is SEHNR, CDR2 FQNEAQ, per germline (reference sequence). V gave up 2 bases and J gave up 3 bases, with 13 bases separating them. The CDR3 extends over 16 amino acids. CDR3 nucleotide sequence: TGTGCCAGCAGCTTACGGGGGGCCTCCGACACCGGGGAGCTGTTTTTT. Translated: CASSLRGASDTGELFF. Filled out from reference TRBV7-9 and TRBJ2-2, the complete variable domain reads DTGVSQNPRHKITKRGQNVTFRCDPISEHNRLYWYRQTLGQGPEFLTYFQNEAQLEKSRLLSDRFSAERPKGSFSTLEIQRTEQGDSAMYLCASSLRGASDTGELFFGEGSRLTVL.

The count of this clone is one. The rearrangement uses TRBV6-5 and TRBJ2-1, with 10 positions matching TRBD1. Germline V gene data show CDR1 as MNHEY and CDR2 as SVGAGI. Unmatched junction bases numbered 7, after V lost 6 bases and J lost 8 bases. The CDR3 loop spans 14 amino acids. CDR3 residues: CASSKTGGADEQFF. As DNA, the CDR3 is TGTGCCAGCAGCAAGACAGGGGGCGCGGATGAGCAGTTCTTC.

This chain links TRBV18 with TRBJ1-1, with 7 bases identical to TRBD1. V was clipped by 5 bases and J by 2 bases; unmatched bases: 5. The CDR3 has 14 residues. Germline-derived CDR1 and CDR2 are KGHSH and LQKENI. The CDR3 spells CASSSQGVNTEAFF. Here the CDR3 DNA reads TGTGCCAGCTCATCTCAGGGGGTTAACACTGAAGCTTTCTTT.

The chain carries TRBV5-5 and TRBJ2-1; D gene uncertain. V dropped 4 bases and J dropped 1 base, with 12 bases sitting between them. CDR1 is SGHKS, CDR2 YYEKEE, per germline (reference sequence). The CDR3 totals 15 residues. In DNA, the CDR3 is TGTGCCAGCAGCCCATGGTGGGCTTCCTACAATGAGCAGTTCTTC. Translating it yields CASSPWWASYNEQFF.

The sample holds many counts of this clone. The chain combines TRBV5-1 with TRBJ2-7, with D possibly TRBD1 on 6 matching bases. Germline CDR1 SGHRS, CDR2 YFSETQ. There are 15 residues in the CDR3. The ends were cut back, 0 bases at V and 5 bases at J, with 15 bases in the middle. CDR3 nucleotide sequence: TGCGCCAGCAGCTTGGGCTCACAGGGAGTAGACGAGCAGTACTTC. Protein sequence: CASSLGSQGVDEQYF.

The chain has TRBV7-9 and TRBJ1-2; weak D call: TRBD1 (6 bases). Germline CDR1 reads SEHNR; CDR2 reads FQNEAQ (reference sequence). Trimming took 1 base from V and 8 from J, leaving 17 bases between them. The CDR3 extends over 15 amino acids. The CDR3 here is CASSLELSQGSGYTF. The CDR3 DNA follows: TGTGCCAGCAGCTTAGAGCTGTCCCAGGGGAGCGGCTACACCTTC.

The chain joins TRBV6-5 to TRBJ2-7; a possible D gene is TRBD2 (6 bases). In germline, CDR1 is MNHEY, CDR2 SVGAGI. V dropped 8 bases and J dropped 6 bases, with 14 bases sitting between them. The CDR3 has 12 residues. CDR3 region: CASAGSGSEQYF. CDR3 nucleotides: TGTGCCAGCGCGGGGAGTGGCAGCGAGCAGTACTTC.

This chain connects TRBV6-5 to TRBJ1-3; D call uncertain. Trimming cost V 4 bases and J 3 bases, with 7 bases left between them. This CDR3 is 13 amino acids long. The germline V gene has CDR1 MNHEY and CDR2 SVGAGI. The CDR3 spells CASSSRGGNTIYF. DNA for the CDR3: TGTGCCAGCAGTTCCCGAGGTGGAAACACCATATATTTT.

The chain carries TRBV6-5 and TRBJ1-3, with TRBD1 matching 11 bases. This CDR3 comprises 16 residues. With V trimmed by 2 bases and J by 0 bases, 0 bases remained unmatched. The germline CDR1 and CDR2 sequences are MNHEY and SVGAGI. CDR3 bases: TGTGCCAGCAGTTACGGGACAGGGGGCTCTGGAAACACCATATATTTT. This sequence encodes CASSYGTGGSGNTIYF.

The rearrangement uses TRBV18 and TRBJ2-1; TRBD1 matches 9 bases. The CDR3 spans 14 residues. The ends lost 6 bases at V and 7 bases at J; junction bases unmatched: 7. The V gene's germline CDR1 is KGHSH and CDR2 LQKENI. DNA of the CDR3: TGTGCCAGCTCCGCCGGGACAGGGTGGAATGAGCAGTTCTTC. It encodes CASSAGTGWNEQFF.

The V and J genes are TRBV24-1 and TRBJ2-3; no reliable D call. The CDR3 loop spans 14 amino acids. The V gene's germline CDR1 is KGHDR and CDR2 SFDVKD. The ends were cut back, 3 bases at V and 4 bases at J, with 10 bases in the middle. In nucleotides, the CDR3 is TGTGCCACCAGTGATCTCTGGCAGGCAGATACGCAGTATTTT. Its protein is CATSDLWQADTQYF.

J is TRBJ1-2 and V is TRBV7-8; TRBD1 aligns across 7 bases. Trimming cost V 2 bases and J 8 bases; bases outside gene matches: 5. Germline loops: CDR1 SGHVS, CDR2 FQNEAQ. The CDR3 loop spans 13 amino acids. The CDR3 nucleotides read TGTGCCAGCAGCTTAAGCCGGGACAGAGGCTACACCTTC. Its translation is CASSLSRDRGYTF.

For the CDR3, the DNA is TGCGCCAGCAGTACTAGCGGGGGAGCCGACTACGAGCAGTACTTC. Translating it yields CASSTSGGADYEQYF. The chain couples TRBV10-1 to TRBJ2-7, with TRBD2 matching 11 bases. V lost 5 bases and J lost 3; bases outside the gene matches: 6. The CDR3 totals 15 residues. Germline V lookup: CDR1 WNHNN, CDR2 SYGVQD (reference sequence).

The chain uses TRBV7-9 and TRBJ2-5, with 7 bases that match TRBD2. The ends lost 5 bases at V and 4 bases at J; junction bases unmatched: 10. The germline CDR1 and CDR2 sequences are SEHNR and FQNEAQ (reference sequence). The CDR3 totals 15 residues. The CDR3 DNA is TGTGCCAGCAGCCCCGGTCGGGGGAGGGGAGAGACCCAGTACTTC. It yields the protein CASSPGRGRGETQYF.

The J gene is TRBJ1-4, the V gene TRBV28; tentatively, D is TRBD1 (5 bases). The CDR3 is 14 amino acids. V was trimmed by 5 bases and J by 11 bases, leaving 18 bases between them. Germline CDR1 MDHEN, CDR2 SYDVKM. The CDR3 here is CASSPPNWGGKLFF. The CDR3 DNA reads as TGTGCCAGCAGTCCTCCAAATTGGGGGGGGAAACTGTTTTTT. Full variable domain (rest looked up from reference TRBV28 and TRBJ1-4): DVKVTQSSRYLVKRTGEKVFLECVQDMDHENMFWYRQDPGLGLRLIYFSYDVKMKEKGDIPEGYSVSREKKERFSLILESASTNQTSMYLCASSPPNWGGKLFFGSGTQLSVL.

The chain couples TRBV5-8 to TRBJ1-4, with 12 positions matching TRBD1. The CDR3 loop spans 16 amino acids. V lost 5 bases, J lost 4 bases, and 6 bases stayed unmatched. Germline CDR1 reads SGHTS; CDR2 reads YDEGEE. CDR3 region: CASRAGQGALNEKLFF. The DNA of the CDR3 is TGTGCCAGCAGAGCGGGACAGGGGGCGCTTAATGAAAAACTGTTTTTT.

This clone came up once. J is TRBJ2-1 and V is TRBV18; TRBD2 matches 7 bases. V lost 2 bases and J lost 4; bases outside the gene matches: 2. Germline V gives CDR1 KGHSH, CDR2 LQKENI. The CDR3 totals 14 residues. CDR3 region: CASSPGDYYNEQFF. The CDR3 DNA sequence: TGTGCCAGCTCACCAGGGGACTATTACAATGAGCAGTTCTTC.

The chain combines TRBV18 with TRBJ1-1, with 8 bases aligning to TRBD1. V lost 2 bases and J lost 8; bases outside the gene matches: 7. Germline assignment: CDR1 KGHSH and CDR2 LQKENI. CDR3 length: 14 amino acids. This CDR3 is CASSPSTGEVEAFF. The CDR3 DNA reads TGTGCCAGCTCACCATCGACAGGGGAGGTCGAAGCTTTCTTT.

The chain recombines TRBV2 with TRBJ2-4; the match to TRBD2 covers 10 bases. Trimming cost V 5 bases and J 0 bases; bases outside gene matches: 7. This CDR3 has 17 residues. The germline CDR1 and CDR2 sequences are SNHLY and FYNNEI. The CDR3: CASSRLAGAQAKNIQYF. CDR3 nucleotide sequence: TGTGCCAGCAGTAGGCTAGCGGGGGCCCAAGCCAAAAACATTCAGTACTTC.

This rearrangement joins TRBV9 to TRBJ1-2; TRBD1 might be the D (5 bases). Germline assignment: CDR1 SGDLS and CDR2 YYNGEE. This CDR3 has 14 residues. V lost 4 bases and J 5 bases, leaving 15 bases between the germline ends. CDR3 region: CASSLETTAYGYTF. CDR3 bases: TGTGCCAGCAGCCTAGAAACGACAGCTTATGGCTACACCTTC.

The chain recombines TRBV5-6 with TRBJ2-2; 8 nucleotides line up with TRBD2. The V gene end was trimmed by 2 bases and the J gene end by 0 bases; junction bases not matched to a gene: 3. From germline, CDR1 is SGHDT and CDR2 YYEEEE. The CDR3 is 16 amino acids. CDR3 in amino acids: CASSFGLAANTGELFF. CDR3 DNA sequence: TGTGCCAGCAGCTTCGGACTAGCCGCGAACACCGGGGAGCTGTTTTTT.